A single sample gave rise to the 27 T cell receptor beta chains below, sequenced in a study of cytomegalovirus exposure and HLA in healthy donors. A multiplex PCR was run with 60 Vbeta primers and 13 Jbeta primers. Repertoires were generated with immunoSEQ multiplex PCR, while TCRdb's copy carries only in-frame clones and drops some. The sample lists some 85,000 clones, roughly 79% occurring once. Material for sequencing was PBMCs. The receptors originated from a man aged 18 to 30 in good health and CMV-seropositive.

The rearrangement joins TRBV18 to TRBJ1-5; no reliable D call. This CDR3 is 13 amino acids long. CDR1 is KGHSH, CDR2 LQKENI, per germline. The V and J ends lost 5 bases and 7 bases respectively, with 12 bases between them. CDR3 sequence (DNA): TGTGCCAGCTCAGGAACGGGTGACCAGCCCCAGCATTTT. Encoded protein: CASSGTGDQPQHF. The full variable domain, rest sourced from reference TRBV18 and TRBJ1-5, is NAGVMQNPRHLVRRRGQEARLRCSPMKGHSHVYWYRQLPEEGLKFMVYLQKENIIDESGMPKERFSAEFPKEGPSILRIQQVVRGDSAAYFCASSGTGDQPQHFGDGTRLSIL.

This chain links TRBV7-8 with TRBJ1-5; TRBD1 might be the D (5 bases). Germline CDR1 is SGHVS and CDR2 is FQNEAQ. The CDR3 runs 14 residues. V was trimmed by 0 bases and J by 4 bases, leaving 7 bases between them. In nucleotides, the CDR3 is TGTGCCAGCAGCTTAGCCCAGGGAAATCAGCCCCAGCATTTT. This translates into CASSLAQGNQPQHF.

This clone was seen more than once but under ten times. V usage is TRBV27 and J usage is TRBJ2-7; possibly TRBD1 for D (5 bases). V lost 6 bases, J lost 2 bases, and 14 bases lay in between. Germline V gene sequence: CDR1 MNHEY, CDR2 SMNVEV (reference sequence). The CDR3 covers 14 residues. The CDR3 nucleotides are TGTGCCAGCAGGGGCCAGGGTACCCCCTACGAGCAGTACTTC. This translates into CASRGQGTPYEQYF.

V gene TRBV29-1 combines with J gene TRBJ2-7, with TRBD1 identical over 9 bases. The germline V gene encodes CDR1 SQVTM and CDR2 ANQGSEA. V trimming: 6 bases; J trimming: 3 bases; junction bases outside the gene matches: 6. The CDR3 is 13 amino acids. CDR3 sequence: CSVDRGRGYEQYF. For the CDR3, the DNA is TGCAGCGTGGACAGGGGAAGGGGCTACGAGCAGTACTTC.

This clone showed up just once. The chain uses TRBV5-1 and TRBJ2-7; 9 positions match TRBD2. Germline lookup yields CDR1 SGHRS and CDR2 YFSETQ. V lost 5 bases to trimming and J lost 4 bases; unmatched junction nucleotides: 4. The CDR3 has 13 amino acids. CDR3 nucleotides: TGCGCCAGCAGGGAGCGGGAGGCGTACGAGCAGTACTTC. This encodes CASREREAYEQYF.

The chain employs TRBV9 and TRBJ1-2; D ambiguous. V was pared by 6 bases and J by 5 bases, with 14 bases between. The CDR3 runs to 13 residues. Germline V gene data show CDR1 as SGDLS and CDR2 as YYNGEE. Here the CDR3 reads CASNPLPGYGYTF. The CDR3 DNA reads as TGTGCCAGCAATCCTTTACCGGGGTATGGCTACACCTTC.

This clone turned up a few times. The J gene is TRBJ1-2, the V gene TRBV9; TRBD1 matches at 8 bases. Germline CDR1 is SGDLS and CDR2 is YYNGEE. This CDR3 region has 15 residues. V shed 4 bases and J 1 base; nucleotides not matched to a gene: 6. The DNA of the CDR3 is TGTGCCAGCAGCCCGCGACAGGGGAGTAACTATGGCTACACCTTC. Protein product: CASSPRQGSNYGYTF.

The rearrangement joins TRBV4-1 to TRBJ2-7, with 7 nucleotides matching TRBD1. Germline CDR1 is MGHRA and CDR2 is YSYEKL. Trimming at V came to 1 base and at J to 2 bases, leaving 5 bases not matched to a gene. The CDR3 runs to 15 residues. CDR3 amino acids: CASSQVTGVPYEQYF. CDR3 in DNA: TGCGCCAGCAGCCAAGTAACAGGGGTGCCCTACGAGCAGTACTTC.

This chain connects TRBV6-5 to TRBJ2-5; D is unclear. V lost 0 bases to trimming and J lost 5 bases, with 7 bases between them. The germline CDR1 and CDR2 sequences are MNHEY and SVGAGI. The CDR3 totals 13 residues. In nucleotides, the CDR3 is TGTGCCAGCAGTTACTCCCTCAGGGAGACCCAGTACTTC. The encoded protein is CASSYSLRETQYF.

V usage is TRBV6-1 and J usage is TRBJ1-3; D not certain. The CDR3 spans 15 residues. V dropped 10 bases and J dropped 4 bases, with 20 bases sitting between them. Germline assignment: CDR1 MNHNS and CDR2 SASEGT. The CDR3 DNA reads TGTGCCACCCTGCCGGAGGTTCTACTAGGAAACACCATATATTTT. This sequence encodes CATLPEVLLGNTIYF.

J is TRBJ1-5 and V is TRBV2; D remains unclear. This CDR3 is 15 amino acids long. V was cut by 2 bases and J by 2 bases, with 10 bases left in between. From germline, CDR1 is SNHLY and CDR2 FYNNEI. This CDR3 is CASSESAGGNQPQHF. For the CDR3, the DNA is TGTGCCAGCAGTGAATCGGCAGGCGGCAATCAGCCCCAGCATTTT.

CDR3: CASSPVRKRERDEQFF. CDR3 nucleotide sequence: TGTGCCAGCAGCCCAGTCCGGAAGCGGGAGAGGGATGAGCAGTTCTTC. The rearrangement joins TRBV7-8 to TRBJ2-1, with TRBD2 matching 8 bases. Germline assignment: CDR1 SGHVS and CDR2 FQNEAQ. The trim removed 5 bases at V and 8 bases at J, leaving 14 bases unmatched. This CDR3 contains 16 residues.

The chain has TRBV25-1 and TRBJ1-1; 7 bases agree with TRBD1. The CDR3 contains 15 residues. Per the germline V gene, CDR1 is MGHDK and CDR2 is SYGVNS. The J segment lost 7 bases and the V segment lost 2 bases, leaving 10 bases of the junction unmatched. CDR3 sequence reads: CASSEAITGVSEAFF. The DNA of the CDR3 is TGTGCCAGCAGTGAAGCGATCACAGGGGTGAGTGAAGCTTTCTTT.

J is TRBJ1-5 and V is TRBV28, with D maybe TRBD1 (5 bases). Per the germline V gene, CDR1 is MDHEN and CDR2 is SYDVKM. Trimming cost V 5 bases and J 0 bases, with 11 bases left between them. The CDR3 is 15 amino acids. The CDR3 region is CASSPPGGSNQPQHF. CDR3 coding DNA: TGTGCCAGCAGTCCACCCGGGGGTAGCAATCAGCCCCAGCATTTT. Full variable domain (missing parts from reference TRBV28 and TRBJ1-5): DVKVTQSSRYLVKRTGEKVFLECVQDMDHENMFWYRQDPGLGLRLIYFSYDVKMKEKGDIPEGYSVSREKKERFSLILESASTNQTSMYLCASSPPGGSNQPQHFGDGTRLSIL.

The gene calls are TRBV4-1 and TRBJ2-7; 7 bases are a match to TRBD2. This CDR3 region has 16 residues. V gave up 3 bases and J gave up 2 bases; unmatched junction bases: 10. Germline V gives CDR1 MGHRA, CDR2 YSYEKL. CDR3 protein: CASSQRGREGPYEQYF. The CDR3 DNA reads TGCGCCAGCAGCCAGCGGGGGAGGGAGGGACCCTACGAGCAGTACTTC.

V gene TRBV10-3 combines with J gene TRBJ2-3, with D possibly TRBD1 on 5 matching bases. CDR3 size: 12 residues. The germline V gene encodes CDR1 ENHRY and CDR2 SYGVKD. The germline V and J ends were trimmed by 6 bases and 7 bases, with 11 bases remaining between them. The CDR3 here is CAISREGNTQYF. In DNA form, the CDR3 reads TGTGCCATCAGCAGGGAAGGGAATACGCAGTATTTT.

The CDR3 DNA reads as TGCGCCAGCAGCCATCCGGGGAGCAATCAGCCCCAGCATTTT. Its translation is CASSHPGSNQPQHF. The chain is built from TRBV4-1 and TRBJ1-5; D ambiguous. This CDR3 has 14 amino acids. The V end was cut by 3 bases, the J end by 1 base, with 7 bases between. CDR1 is MGHRA and CDR2 is YSYEKL in the germline V gene.

With regard to this clone: The same CDR3 arises from other DNA sequences in this sample as well. The rearrangement joins TRBV29-1 to TRBJ2-7, with TRBD2 matching 7 bases. Per germline, CDR1 SQVTM and CDR2 ANQGSEA. V lost 1 base, J lost 5 bases, and 2 bases stayed unmatched. This CDR3 has 12 residues. CDR3 coding DNA: TGCAGCGTTGAAGGACTAGCCCACGAGCAGTACTTC. Its protein product is CSVEGLAHEQYF.

The V gene is TRBV29-1, the J gene TRBJ1-3; 7 bases map to TRBD1. This CDR3 has 14 residues. Trimming at V came to 5 bases and at J to 4 bases, leaving 8 bases not matched to a gene. The germline V gene has CDR1 SQVTM and CDR2 ANQGSEA. The chain's CDR3 is CSVRTGQEGNTIYF. For the CDR3, the DNA is TGCAGCGTTCGGACAGGCCAAGAAGGAAACACCATATATTTT.

The chain employs TRBV27 and TRBJ2-7; D is perhaps TRBD2 (5 bases). CDR3 length equals 13 residues. Trimming cost V 7 bases and J 5 bases, with 15 bases left between them. Germline CDR1 and CDR2: MNHEY and SMNVEV (reference sequence). The CDR3 protein is CASTAPGVNEQYF. Here the CDR3 DNA reads TGTGCCAGCACCGCGCCCGGGGTGAACGAGCAGTACTTC.

This chain links TRBV11-1 with TRBJ2-7; D may be TRBD2 (5 bases). V was pared by 1 base and J by 2 bases, with 9 bases between. The germline V gene has CDR1 SGHAT and CDR2 FQDESV (reference sequence). This CDR3 region has 14 residues. CDR3 DNA: TGTGCCAGCAGCTTAGGAGAGGGTCCCTACGAGCAGTACTTC. Translating gives CASSLGEGPYEQYF.

The CDR3 DNA reads TGTGCCAGCGAAGGGACTAGCGGGTTTCAAGAGACCCAGTACTTC. This sequence encodes CASEGTSGFQETQYF. The genes are TRBV6-6 and TRBJ2-5; 12 bases fit TRBD2. Germline trimming cut 8 bases from V and 2 bases from J; bases unmatched to any gene: 6. This CDR3 comprises 15 residues. CDR1 is MNHNY and CDR2 is SVGAGI in the germline V gene (reference sequence).

The chain is built from TRBV29-1 and TRBJ2-7, with 7 bases matching TRBD1. CDR1 SQVTM and CDR2 ANQGSEA come from the germline V gene. The CDR3 is 13 amino acids. The trim removed 7 bases at V and 5 bases at J, leaving 11 bases unmatched. The chain's CDR3 is CSGTGQASHEQYF. CDR3 bases: TGCAGCGGTACCGGACAGGCGAGCCACGAGCAGTACTTC.

This sequence joins TRBV5-1 and TRBJ2-5; no definite D call. Trimming cost V 4 bases and J 3 bases, with 10 bases left between them. The germline CDR1 and CDR2 sequences are SGHRS and YFSETQ. This CDR3 comprises 13 residues. CDR3 sequence reads: CASSRHFKETQYF. CDR3 coding DNA: TGCGCCAGCAGCCGACATTTCAAAGAGACCCAGTACTTC.

The V call is TRBV5-4, the J call TRBJ2-1; 16 positions match TRBD2. The V segment lost 4 bases and the J segment 8 bases; nucleotides outside the gene matches: 3. Germline V gene lookup returns CDR1 SGHNT and CDR2 YYREEE (reference sequence). The CDR3 extends over 15 amino acids. CDR3 in amino acids: CASSRGLAGGDEQFF. The CDR3 region has the DNA TGTGCCAGCAGCCGGGGACTAGCGGGAGGGGATGAGCAGTTCTTC.

This clone was picked up one time. The chain couples TRBV9 to TRBJ2-7, with 10 positions matching TRBD2. Germline-derived CDR1 and CDR2 are SGDLS and YYNGEE. The V and J ends lost 4 bases and 3 bases, in that order; junction bases with no gene match: 10. The CDR3 contains 16 residues. The CDR3 sequence: CASSPAGTSAYYEQYF. For the CDR3, the DNA is TGTGCCAGCAGCCCAGCCGGGACTAGCGCTTACTACGAGCAGTACTTC.

The rearrangement joins TRBV5-4 to TRBJ1-2; maybe TRBD1 (5 bases). Trimming took 4 bases from V and 6 from J, leaving 13 bases between them. There are 13 residues in the CDR3. Germline V CDR1 and CDR2: SGHNT, YYREEE (reference sequence). In nucleotides, the CDR3 is TGTGCCAGCAGCACCGGGGAGGGGAATGGCTACACCTTC. Translating it yields CASSTGEGNGYTF.